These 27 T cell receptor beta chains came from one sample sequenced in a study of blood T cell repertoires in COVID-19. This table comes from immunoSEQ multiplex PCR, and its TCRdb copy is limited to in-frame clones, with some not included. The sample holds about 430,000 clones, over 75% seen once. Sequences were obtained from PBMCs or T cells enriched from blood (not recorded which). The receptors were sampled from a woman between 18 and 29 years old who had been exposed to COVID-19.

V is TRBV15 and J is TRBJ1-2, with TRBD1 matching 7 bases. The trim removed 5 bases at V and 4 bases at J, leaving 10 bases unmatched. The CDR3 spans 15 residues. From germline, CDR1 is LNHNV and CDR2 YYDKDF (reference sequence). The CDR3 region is CATSHRGGVVYGYTF. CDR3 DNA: TGTGCCACCAGCCACAGGGGTGGAGTGGTCTATGGCTACACCTTC.

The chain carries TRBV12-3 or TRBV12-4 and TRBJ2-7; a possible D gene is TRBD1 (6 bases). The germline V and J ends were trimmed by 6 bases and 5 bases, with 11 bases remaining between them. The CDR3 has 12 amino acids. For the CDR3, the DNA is TGTGCCAGCAGGCTCGACAGGAACGAGCAGTACTTC. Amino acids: CASRLDRNEQYF.

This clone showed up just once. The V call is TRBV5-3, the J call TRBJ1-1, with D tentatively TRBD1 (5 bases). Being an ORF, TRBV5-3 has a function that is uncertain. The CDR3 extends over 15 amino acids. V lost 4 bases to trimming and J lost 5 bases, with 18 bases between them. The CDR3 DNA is TGTGCCAGAAGCGGTAACGACAGCGTCTGGACTGAAGCTTTCTTT. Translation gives CARSGNDSVWTEAFF.

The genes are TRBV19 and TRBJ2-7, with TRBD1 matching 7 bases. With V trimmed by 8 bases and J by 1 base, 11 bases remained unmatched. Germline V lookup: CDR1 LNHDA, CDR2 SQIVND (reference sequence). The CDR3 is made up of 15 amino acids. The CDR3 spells CASLLGTVLSYEQYF. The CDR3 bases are TGTGCCAGTCTTTTGGGGACAGTCTTATCCTACGAGCAGTACTTC.

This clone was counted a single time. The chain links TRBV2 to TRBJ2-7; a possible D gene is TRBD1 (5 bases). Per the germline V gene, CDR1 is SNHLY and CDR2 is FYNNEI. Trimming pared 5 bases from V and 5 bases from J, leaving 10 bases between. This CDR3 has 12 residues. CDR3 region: CASSSLRDEQYF. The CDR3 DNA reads TGTGCCAGCAGTTCACTCAGGGACGAGCAGTACTTC.

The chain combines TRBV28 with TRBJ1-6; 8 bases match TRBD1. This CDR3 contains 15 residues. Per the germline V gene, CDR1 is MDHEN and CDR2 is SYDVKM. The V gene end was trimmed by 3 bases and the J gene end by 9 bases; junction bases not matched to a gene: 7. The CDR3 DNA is TGTGCCAGCAGTTTTACCGGACAGGGTATTTCACCCCTCCACTTT. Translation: CASSFTGQGISPLHF.

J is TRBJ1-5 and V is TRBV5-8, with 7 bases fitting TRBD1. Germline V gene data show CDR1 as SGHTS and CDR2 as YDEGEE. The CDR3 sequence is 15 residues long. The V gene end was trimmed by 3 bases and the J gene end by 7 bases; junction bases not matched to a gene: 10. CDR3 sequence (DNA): TGTGCCAGCAGCTGGACGGACAGGCAGGGGCAGCCCCAGCATTTT. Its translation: CASSWTDRQGQPQHF.

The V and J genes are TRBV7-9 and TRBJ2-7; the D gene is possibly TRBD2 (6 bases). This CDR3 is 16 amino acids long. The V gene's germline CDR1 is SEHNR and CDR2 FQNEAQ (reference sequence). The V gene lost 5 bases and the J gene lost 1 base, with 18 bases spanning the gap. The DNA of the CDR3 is TGTGCCAGCAGCCGAGGGTCCGGGGGTGGGTCCTACGAGCAGTACTTC. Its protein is CASSRGSGGGSYEQYF. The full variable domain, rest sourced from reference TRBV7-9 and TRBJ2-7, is DTGVSQNPRHKITKRGQNVTFRCDPISEHNRLYWYRQTLGQGPEFLTYFQNEAQLEKSRLLSDRFSAERPKGSFSTLEIQRTEQGDSAMYLCASSRGSGGGSYEQYFGPGTRLTVT.

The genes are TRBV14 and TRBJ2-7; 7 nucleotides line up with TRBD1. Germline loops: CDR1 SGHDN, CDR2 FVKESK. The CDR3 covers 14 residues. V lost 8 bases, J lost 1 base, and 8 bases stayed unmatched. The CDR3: CASFRGTVSYEQYF. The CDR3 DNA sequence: TGTGCCAGCTTCAGGGGGACAGTTTCCTACGAGCAGTACTTC.

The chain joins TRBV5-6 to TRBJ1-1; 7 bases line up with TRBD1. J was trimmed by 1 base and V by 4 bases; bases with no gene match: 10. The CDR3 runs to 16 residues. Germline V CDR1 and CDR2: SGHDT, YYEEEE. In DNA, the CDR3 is TGTGCCAGCAGCAGGGGGCCAGGGCAGGGGAACACTGAAGCTTTCTTT. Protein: CASSRGPGQGNTEAFF. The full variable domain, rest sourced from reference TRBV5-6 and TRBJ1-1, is DAGVTQSPTHLIKTRGQQVTLRCSPKSGHDTVSWYQQALGQGPQFIFQYYEEEERQRGNFPDRFSGHQFPNYSSELNVNALLLGDSALYLCASSRGPGQGNTEAFFGQGTRLTVV.

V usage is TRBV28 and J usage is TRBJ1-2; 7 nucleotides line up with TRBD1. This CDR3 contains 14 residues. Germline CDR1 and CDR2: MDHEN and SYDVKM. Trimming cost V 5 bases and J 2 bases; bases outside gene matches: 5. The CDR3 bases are TGTGCCAGCAGTCCCGGACAGGCCAACTATGGCTACACCTTC. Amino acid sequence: CASSPGQANYGYTF.

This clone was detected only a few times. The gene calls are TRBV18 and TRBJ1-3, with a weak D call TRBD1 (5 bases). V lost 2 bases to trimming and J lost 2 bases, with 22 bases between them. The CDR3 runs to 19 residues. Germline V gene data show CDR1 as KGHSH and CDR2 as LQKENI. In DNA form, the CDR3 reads TGTGCCAGCTCACCAATCCCGTTAAGGCGGGGGAAGGCTGGAAACACCATATATTTT. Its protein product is CASSPIPLRRGKAGNTIYF.

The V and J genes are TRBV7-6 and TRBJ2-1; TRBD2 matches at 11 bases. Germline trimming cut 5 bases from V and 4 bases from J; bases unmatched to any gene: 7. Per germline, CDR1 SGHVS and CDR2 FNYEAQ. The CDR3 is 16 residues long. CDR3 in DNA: TGTGCCAGCAGCCTCCGGGGACTAGCGGCTTACAATGAGCAGTTCTTC. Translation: CASSLRGLAAYNEQFF. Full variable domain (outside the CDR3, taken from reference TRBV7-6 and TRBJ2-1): GAGVSQSPRYKVTKRGQDVALRCDPISGHVSLYWYRQALGQGPEFLTYFNYEAQQDKSGLPNDRFSAERPEGSISTLTIQRTEQRDSAMYRCASSLRGLAAYNEQFFGPGTRLTVL.

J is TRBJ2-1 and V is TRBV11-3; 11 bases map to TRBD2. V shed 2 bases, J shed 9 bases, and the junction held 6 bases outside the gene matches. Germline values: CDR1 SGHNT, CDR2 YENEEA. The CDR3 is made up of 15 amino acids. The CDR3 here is CASSLRLAGYGEQFF. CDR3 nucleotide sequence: TGTGCCAGCAGCTTAAGACTAGCGGGGTACGGTGAGCAGTTCTTC.

The DNA of the CDR3 is TGTGCCAGCAGCCCCCTCCTAGCGGGGGAATATGATACGCAGTATTTT. This codes for CASSPLLAGEYDTQYF. The chain couples TRBV7-9 to TRBJ2-3, with 10 bases that match TRBD2. Germline V gene lookup returns CDR1 SEHNR and CDR2 FQNEAQ (reference sequence). CDR3 length: 16 residues. Trimming removed 5 bases from V and 6 bases from J; junction bases left unmatched: 11.

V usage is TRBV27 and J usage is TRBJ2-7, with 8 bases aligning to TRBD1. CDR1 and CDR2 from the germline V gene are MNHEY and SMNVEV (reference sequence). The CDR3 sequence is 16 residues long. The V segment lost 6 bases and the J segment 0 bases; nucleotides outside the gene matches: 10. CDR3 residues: CASSPGQGLSSYEQYF. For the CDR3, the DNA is TGTGCCAGCAGCCCTGGACAGGGACTCAGCTCCTACGAGCAGTACTTC.

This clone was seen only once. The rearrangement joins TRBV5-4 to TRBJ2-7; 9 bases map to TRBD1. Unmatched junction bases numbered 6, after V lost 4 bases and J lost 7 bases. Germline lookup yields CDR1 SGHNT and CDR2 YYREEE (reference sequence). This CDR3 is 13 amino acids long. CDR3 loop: CASSQGTGLEQYF. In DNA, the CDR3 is TGTGCCAGCAGCCAAGGGACAGGGCTAGAGCAGTACTTC. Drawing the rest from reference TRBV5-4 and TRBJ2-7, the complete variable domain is ETGVTQSPTHLIKTRGQQVTLRCSSQSGHNTVSWYQQALGQGPQFIFQYYREEENGRGNFPPRFSGLQFPNYSSELNVNALELDDSALYLCASSQGTGLEQYFGPGTRLTVT.

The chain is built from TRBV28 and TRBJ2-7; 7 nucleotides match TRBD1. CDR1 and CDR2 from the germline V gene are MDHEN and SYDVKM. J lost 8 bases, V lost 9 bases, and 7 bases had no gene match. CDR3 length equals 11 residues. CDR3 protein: CASSTGTKQYF. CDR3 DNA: TGTGCCAGTTCGACAGGGACGAAGCAGTACTTC.

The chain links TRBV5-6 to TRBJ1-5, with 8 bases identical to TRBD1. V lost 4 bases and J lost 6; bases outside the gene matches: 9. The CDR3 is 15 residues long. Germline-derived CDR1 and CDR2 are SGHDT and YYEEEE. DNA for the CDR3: TGTGCCAGCAGCGGGGGGACAGGTGGGGTTCAGCCCCAGCATTTT. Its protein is CASSGGTGGVQPQHF.

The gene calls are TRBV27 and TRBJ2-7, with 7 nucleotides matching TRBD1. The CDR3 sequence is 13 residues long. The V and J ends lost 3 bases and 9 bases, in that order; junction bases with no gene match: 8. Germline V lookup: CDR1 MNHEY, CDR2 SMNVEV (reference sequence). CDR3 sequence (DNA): TGTGCCAGCAGTTTCGAGAGGGGGCCGGGGCAGTACTTC. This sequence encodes CASSFERGPGQYF.

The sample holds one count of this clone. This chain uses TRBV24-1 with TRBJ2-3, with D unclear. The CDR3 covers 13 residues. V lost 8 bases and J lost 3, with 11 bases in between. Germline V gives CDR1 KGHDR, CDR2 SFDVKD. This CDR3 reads CATKKFGTDTQYF. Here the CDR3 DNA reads TGTGCCACCAAAAAATTCGGGACAGATACGCAGTATTTT.

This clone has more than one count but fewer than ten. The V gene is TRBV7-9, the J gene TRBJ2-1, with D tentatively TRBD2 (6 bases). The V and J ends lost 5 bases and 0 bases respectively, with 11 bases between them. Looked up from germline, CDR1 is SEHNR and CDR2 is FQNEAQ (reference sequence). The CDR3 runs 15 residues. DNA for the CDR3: TGTGCCAGCAGCACCGGGAGCGCCTCCTACAATGAGCAGTTCTTC. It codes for CASSTGSASYNEQFF.

The CDR3 bases are TGCGCCAGCAGCTTACTGGACAGTAACTATGGCTACACCTTC. It translates to CASSLLDSNYGYTF. J is TRBJ1-2 and V is TRBV5-1; TRBD1 is a possible D gene (6 bases). CDR1 is SGHRS, CDR2 YFSETQ, per germline. The CDR3 extends over 14 amino acids. With 2 bases removed from V and 1 base from J, the gap between germline ends came to 9 bases. Complete variable domain (other parts from reference TRBV5-1 and TRBJ1-2): KAGVTQTPRYLIKTRGQQVTLSCSPISGHRSVSWYQQTPGQGLQFLFEYFSETQRNKGNFPGRFSGRQFSNSRSEMNVSTLELGDSALYLCASSLLDSNYGYTFGSGTRLTVV.

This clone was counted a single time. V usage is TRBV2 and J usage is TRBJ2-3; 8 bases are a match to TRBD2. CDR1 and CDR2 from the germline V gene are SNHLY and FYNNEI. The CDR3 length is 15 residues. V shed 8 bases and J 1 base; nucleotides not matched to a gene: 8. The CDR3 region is CASWRRAGGTDTQYF. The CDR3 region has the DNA TGTGCCAGCTGGCGAAGAGCGGGAGGCACAGATACGCAGTATTTT.

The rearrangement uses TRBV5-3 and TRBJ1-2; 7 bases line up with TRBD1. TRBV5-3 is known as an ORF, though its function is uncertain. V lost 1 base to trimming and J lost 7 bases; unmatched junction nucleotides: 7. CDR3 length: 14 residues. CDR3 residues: CARSLPRGRCGYTF. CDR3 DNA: TGTGCCAGAAGCTTGCCGAGGGGGCGGTGTGGCTACACCTTC.

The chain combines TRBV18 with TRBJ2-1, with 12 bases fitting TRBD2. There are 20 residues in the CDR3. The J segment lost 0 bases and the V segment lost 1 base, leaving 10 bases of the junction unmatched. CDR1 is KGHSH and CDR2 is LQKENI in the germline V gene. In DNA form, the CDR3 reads TGTGCCAGCTCACCACTGACTCTAGCGGGGGGGCTGGGCTCCTACAATGAGCAGTTCTTC. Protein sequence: CASSPLTLAGGLGSYNEQFF.

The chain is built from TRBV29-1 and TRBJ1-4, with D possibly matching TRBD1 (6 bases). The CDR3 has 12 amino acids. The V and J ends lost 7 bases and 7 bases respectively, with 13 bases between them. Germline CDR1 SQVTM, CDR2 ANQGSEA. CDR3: CSAWGGGEKLFF. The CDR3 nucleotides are TGCAGCGCTTGGGGAGGGGGTGAAAAACTGTTTTTT.